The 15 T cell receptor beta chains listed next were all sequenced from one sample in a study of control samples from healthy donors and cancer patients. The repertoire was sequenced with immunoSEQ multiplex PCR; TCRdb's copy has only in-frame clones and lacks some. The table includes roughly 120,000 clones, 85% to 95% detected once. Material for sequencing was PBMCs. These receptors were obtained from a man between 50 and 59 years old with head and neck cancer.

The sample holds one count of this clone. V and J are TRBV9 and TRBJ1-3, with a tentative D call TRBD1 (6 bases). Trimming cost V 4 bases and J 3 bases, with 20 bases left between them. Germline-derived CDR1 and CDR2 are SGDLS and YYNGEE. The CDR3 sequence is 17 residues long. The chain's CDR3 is CASSPQGGTVGGNTIYF. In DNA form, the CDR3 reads TGTGCCAGCAGCCCACAGGGAGGGACCGTAGGTGGAAACACCATATATTTT.

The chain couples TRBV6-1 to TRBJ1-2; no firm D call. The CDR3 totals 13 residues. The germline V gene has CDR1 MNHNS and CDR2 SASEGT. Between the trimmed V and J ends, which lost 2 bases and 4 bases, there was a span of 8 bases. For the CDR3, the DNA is TGTGCCAGCAGTGAAAGGGAAGGCTATGGCTACACCTTC. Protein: CASSEREGYGYTF.

The CDR3 loop is CASSPKSKDRLTGNTIYF. Written as DNA, the CDR3 is TGTGCCAGTAGCCCTAAATCTAAGGACCGGCTGACTGGAAACACCATATATTTT. The chain joins TRBV19 to TRBJ1-3; D ambiguous. V lost 6 bases and J lost 2, with 23 bases in between. The V gene's germline CDR1 is LNHDA and CDR2 SQIVND (reference sequence). The CDR3 length is 18 residues.

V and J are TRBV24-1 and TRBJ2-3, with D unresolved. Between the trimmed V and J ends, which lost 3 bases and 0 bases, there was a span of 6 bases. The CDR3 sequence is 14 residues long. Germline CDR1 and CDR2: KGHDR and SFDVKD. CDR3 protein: CATSDIDSTDTQYF. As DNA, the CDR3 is TGTGCCACCAGTGATATAGATAGCACAGATACGCAGTATTTT.

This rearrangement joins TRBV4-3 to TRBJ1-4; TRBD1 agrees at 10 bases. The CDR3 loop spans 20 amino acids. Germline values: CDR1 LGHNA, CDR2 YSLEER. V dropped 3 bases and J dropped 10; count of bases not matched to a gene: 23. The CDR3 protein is CASSQLPTGQGLTGVGKLFF. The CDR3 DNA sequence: TGCGCCAGCAGCCAGCTCCCCACGGGACAGGGGTTAACGGGGGTGGGAAAACTGTTTTTT.

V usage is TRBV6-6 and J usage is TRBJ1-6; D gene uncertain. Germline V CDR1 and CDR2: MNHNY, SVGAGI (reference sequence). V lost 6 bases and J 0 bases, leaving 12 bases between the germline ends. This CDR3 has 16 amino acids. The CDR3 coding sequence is TGTGCCAGCAGGGCGACAACGAGCTCCTATAATTCACCCCTCCACTTT. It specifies CASRATTSSYNSPLHF.

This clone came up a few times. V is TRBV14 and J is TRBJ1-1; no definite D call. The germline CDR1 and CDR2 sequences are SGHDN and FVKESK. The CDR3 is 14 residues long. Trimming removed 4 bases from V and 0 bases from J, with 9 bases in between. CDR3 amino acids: CASSLGGMNTEAFF. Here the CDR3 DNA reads TGTGCCAGCAGCCTCGGAGGCATGAACACTGAAGCTTTCTTT.

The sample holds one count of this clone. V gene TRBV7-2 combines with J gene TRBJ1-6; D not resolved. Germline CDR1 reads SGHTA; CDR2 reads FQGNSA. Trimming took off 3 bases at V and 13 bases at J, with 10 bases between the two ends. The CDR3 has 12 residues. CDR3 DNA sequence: TGTGCCAGCAGCTTTAGGTACGAGCCCCTCCACTTT. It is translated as CASSFRYEPLHF. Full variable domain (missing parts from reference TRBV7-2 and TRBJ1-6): GAGVSQSPSNKVTEKGKDVELRCDPISGHTALYWYRQSLGQGLEFLIYFQGNSAPDKSGLPSDRFSAERTGGSVSTLTIQRTQQEDSAVYLCASSFRYEPLHFGNGTRLTVT.

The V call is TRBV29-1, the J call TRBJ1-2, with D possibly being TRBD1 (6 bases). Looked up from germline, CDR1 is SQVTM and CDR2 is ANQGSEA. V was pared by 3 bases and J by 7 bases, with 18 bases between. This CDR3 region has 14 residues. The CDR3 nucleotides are TGCAGCGTTGATAGTGACAGGCCCTGGGGTGGCTACACCTTC. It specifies CSVDSDRPWGGYTF. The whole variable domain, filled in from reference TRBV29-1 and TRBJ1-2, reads SAVISQKPSRDICQRGTSLTIQCQVDSQVTMMFWYRQQPGQSLTLIATANQGSEATYESGFVIDKFPISRPNLTFSTLTVSNMSPEDSSIYLCSVDSDRPWGGYTFGSGTRLTVV.

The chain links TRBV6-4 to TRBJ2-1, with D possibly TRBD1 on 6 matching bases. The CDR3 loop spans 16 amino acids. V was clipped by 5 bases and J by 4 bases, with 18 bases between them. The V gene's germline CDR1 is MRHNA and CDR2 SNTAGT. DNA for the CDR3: TGTGCCAGCAGTCCAGTAGGGGGACACCCTTACAATGAGCAGTTCTTC. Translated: CASSPVGGHPYNEQFF.

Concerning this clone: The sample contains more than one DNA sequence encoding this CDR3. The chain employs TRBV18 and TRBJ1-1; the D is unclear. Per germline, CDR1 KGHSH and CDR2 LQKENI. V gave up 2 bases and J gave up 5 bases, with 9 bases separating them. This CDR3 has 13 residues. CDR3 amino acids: CASSPGFLTEAFF. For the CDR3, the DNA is TGTGCCAGCTCACCAGGGTTCCTTACTGAAGCTTTCTTT.

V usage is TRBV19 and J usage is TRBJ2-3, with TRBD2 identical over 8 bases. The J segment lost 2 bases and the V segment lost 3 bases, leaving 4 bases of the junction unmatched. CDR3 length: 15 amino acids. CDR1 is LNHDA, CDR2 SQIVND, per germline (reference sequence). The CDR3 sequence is CASSIRGGNTDTQYF. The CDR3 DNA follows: TGTGCCAGTAGTATTCGGGGGGGAAACACAGATACGCAGTATTTT.

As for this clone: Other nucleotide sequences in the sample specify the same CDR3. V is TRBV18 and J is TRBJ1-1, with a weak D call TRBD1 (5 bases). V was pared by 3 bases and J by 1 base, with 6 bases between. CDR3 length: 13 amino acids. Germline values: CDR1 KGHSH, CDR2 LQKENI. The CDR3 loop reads CASSPQGNTEAFF. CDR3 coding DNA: TGTGCCAGCTCACCCCAGGGGAACACTGAAGCTTTCTTT.

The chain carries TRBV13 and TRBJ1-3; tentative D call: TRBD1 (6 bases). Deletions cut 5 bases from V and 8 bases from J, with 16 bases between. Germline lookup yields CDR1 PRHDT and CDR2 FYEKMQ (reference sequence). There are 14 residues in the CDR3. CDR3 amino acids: CASSDRGGGYTIYF. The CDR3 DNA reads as TGTGCCAGCAGCGACCGGGGGGGCGGGTACACCATATATTTT.

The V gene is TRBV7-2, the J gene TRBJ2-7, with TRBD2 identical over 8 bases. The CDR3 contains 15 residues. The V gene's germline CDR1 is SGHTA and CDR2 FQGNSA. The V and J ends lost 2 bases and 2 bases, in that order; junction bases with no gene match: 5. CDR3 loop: CASSLTPGGPYEQYF. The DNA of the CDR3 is TGTGCCAGCAGCTTAACGCCGGGGGGGCCCTACGAGCAGTACTTC.